This entry is about one T cell receptor (beta chain). The sample originates from a study of OX40 agonist ivuxolimab in advanced cancers. The CDR3 contains 14 residues. Trimming stripped 3 bases from V and 2 bases from J, with 9 bases between. Germline V gene sequence: CDR1 KGHSH, CDR2 LQKENI. This table comes from immunoSEQ multiplex PCR, and its TCRdb copy is limited to in-frame clones, with some not included. The sample holds tens of thousands of clones, roughly 92% seen once. Sequencing was performed on CD4+ or CD8+ T cells sorted from blood, taken in a trial of the OX40 agonist ivuxolimab. The chain has TRBV18 and TRBJ2-3, with D possibly TRBD1 on 5 matching bases. This receptor was obtained from an adult with an advanced solid tumor such as melanoma, head and neck, liver or kidney cancer. The CDR3 sequence is CASSPLGLTDTQYF. The CDR3 DNA reads TGTGCCAGCTCACCCTTGGGGCTCACAGATACGCAGTATTTT. Supplemented by reference TRBV18 and TRBJ2-3, the full variable domain reads NAGVMQNPRHLVRRRGQEARLRCSPMKGHSHVYWYRQLPEEGLKFMVYLQKENIIDESGMPKERFSAEFPKEGPSILRIQQVVRGDSAAYFCASSPLGLTDTQYFGPGTRLTVL.